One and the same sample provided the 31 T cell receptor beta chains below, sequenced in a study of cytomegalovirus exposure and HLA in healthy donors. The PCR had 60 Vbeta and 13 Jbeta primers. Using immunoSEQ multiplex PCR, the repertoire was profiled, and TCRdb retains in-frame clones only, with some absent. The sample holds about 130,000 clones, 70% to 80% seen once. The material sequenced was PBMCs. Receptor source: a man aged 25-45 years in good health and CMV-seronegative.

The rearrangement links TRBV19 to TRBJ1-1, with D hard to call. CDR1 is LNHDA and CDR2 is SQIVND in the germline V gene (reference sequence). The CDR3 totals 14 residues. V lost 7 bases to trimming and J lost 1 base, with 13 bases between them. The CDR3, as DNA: TGTGCCAGTACGGTGAATTTATGGAACACTGAAGCTTTCTTT. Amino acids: CASTVNLWNTEAFF.

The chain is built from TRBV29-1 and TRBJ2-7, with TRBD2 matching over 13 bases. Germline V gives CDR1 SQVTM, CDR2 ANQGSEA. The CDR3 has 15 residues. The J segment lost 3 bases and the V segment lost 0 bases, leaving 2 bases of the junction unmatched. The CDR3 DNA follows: TGCAGCGTTGAAGAGGGACTAGCGGGGAACTACGAGCAGTACTTC. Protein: CSVEEGLAGNYEQYF.

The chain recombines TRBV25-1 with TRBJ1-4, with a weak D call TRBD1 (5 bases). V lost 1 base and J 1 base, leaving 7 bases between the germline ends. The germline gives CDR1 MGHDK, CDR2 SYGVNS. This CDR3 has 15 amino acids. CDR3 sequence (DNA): TGTGCCAGCAGTGAATCTCAGGGAACTAATGAAAAACTGTTTTTT. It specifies CASSESQGTNEKLFF.

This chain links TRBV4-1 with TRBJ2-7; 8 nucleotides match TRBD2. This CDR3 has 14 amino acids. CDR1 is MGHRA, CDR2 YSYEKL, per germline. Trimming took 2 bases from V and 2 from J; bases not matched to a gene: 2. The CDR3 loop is CASSQTGLAYEQYF. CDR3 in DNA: TGCGCCAGCAGCCAAACGGGACTAGCCTACGAGCAGTACTTC.

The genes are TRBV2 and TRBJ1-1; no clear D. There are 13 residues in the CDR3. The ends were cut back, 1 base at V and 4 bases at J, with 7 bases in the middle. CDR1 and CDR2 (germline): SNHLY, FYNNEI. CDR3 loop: CASSEVRVTEAFF. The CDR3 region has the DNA TGTGCCAGCAGTGAAGTGAGGGTCACTGAAGCTTTCTTT.

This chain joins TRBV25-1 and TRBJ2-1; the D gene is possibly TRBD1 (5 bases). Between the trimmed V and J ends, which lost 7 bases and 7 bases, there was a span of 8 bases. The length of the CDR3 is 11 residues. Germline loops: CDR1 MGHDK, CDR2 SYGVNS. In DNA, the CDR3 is TGTGCCAGCACCAGGGTGAATGAGCAGTTCTTC. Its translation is CASTRVNEQFF.

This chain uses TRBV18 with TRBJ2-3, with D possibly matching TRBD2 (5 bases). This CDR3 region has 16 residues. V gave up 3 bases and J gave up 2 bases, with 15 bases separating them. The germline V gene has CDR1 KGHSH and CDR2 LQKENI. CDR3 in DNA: TGTGCCAGCTCACCCTTTTACAATGACTACACAGATACGCAGTATTTT. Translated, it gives CASSPFYNDYTDTQYF.

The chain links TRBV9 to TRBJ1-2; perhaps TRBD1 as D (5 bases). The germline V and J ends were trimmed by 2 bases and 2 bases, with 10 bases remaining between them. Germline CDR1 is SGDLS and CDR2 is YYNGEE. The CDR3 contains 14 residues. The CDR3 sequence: CASSVTGENYGYTF. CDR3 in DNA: TGTGCCAGCAGCGTGACGGGGGAGAACTATGGCTACACCTTC. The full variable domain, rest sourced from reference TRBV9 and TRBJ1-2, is DSGVTQTPKHLITATGQRVTLRCSPRSGDLSVYWYQQSLDQGLQFLIQYYNGEERAKGNILERFSAQQFPDLHSELNLSSLELGDSALYFCASSVTGENYGYTFGSGTRLTVV.

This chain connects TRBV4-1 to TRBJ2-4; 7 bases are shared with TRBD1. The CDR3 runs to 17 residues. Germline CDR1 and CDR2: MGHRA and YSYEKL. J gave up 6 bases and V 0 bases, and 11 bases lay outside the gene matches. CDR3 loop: CASSQDHSGGSVNIQYF. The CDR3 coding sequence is TGCGCCAGCAGCCAAGATCACTCAGGGGGAAGCGTAAACATTCAGTACTTC.

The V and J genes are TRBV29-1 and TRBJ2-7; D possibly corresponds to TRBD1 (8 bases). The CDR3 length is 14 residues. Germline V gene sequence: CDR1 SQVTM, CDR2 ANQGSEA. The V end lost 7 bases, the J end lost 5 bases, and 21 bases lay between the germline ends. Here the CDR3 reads CSGGGGRGLDEQYF. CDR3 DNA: TGCAGCGGCGGCGGGGGCAGGGGGCTCGACGAGCAGTACTTC.

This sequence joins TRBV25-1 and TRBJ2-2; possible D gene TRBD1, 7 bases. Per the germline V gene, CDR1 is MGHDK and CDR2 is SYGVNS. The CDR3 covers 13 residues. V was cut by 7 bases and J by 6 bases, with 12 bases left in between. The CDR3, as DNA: TGTGCCAGCAAACCAGGGGGGTCCGGGGAGCTGTTTTTT. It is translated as CASKPGGSGELFF.

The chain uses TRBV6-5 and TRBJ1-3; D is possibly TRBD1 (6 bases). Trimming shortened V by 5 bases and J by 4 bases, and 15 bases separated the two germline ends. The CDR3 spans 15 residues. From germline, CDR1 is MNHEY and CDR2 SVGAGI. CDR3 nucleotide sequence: TGTGCCAGCAGTCGTTTGGGGGCGAAAGGAAACACCATATATTTT. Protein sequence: CASSRLGAKGNTIYF.

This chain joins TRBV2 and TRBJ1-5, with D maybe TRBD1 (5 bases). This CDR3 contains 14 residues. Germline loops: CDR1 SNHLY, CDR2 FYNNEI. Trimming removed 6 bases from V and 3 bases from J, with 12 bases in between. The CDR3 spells CASRPGLNNQPQHF. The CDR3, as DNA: TGTGCCAGCAGACCGGGACTCAACAATCAGCCCCAGCATTTT.

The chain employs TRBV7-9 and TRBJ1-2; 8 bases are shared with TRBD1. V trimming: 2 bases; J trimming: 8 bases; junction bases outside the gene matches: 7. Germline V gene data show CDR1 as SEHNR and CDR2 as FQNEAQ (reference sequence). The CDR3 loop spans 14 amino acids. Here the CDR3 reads CASSLTQGAWGYTF. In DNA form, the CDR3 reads TGTGCCAGCAGCTTAACTCAGGGGGCCTGGGGCTACACCTTC.

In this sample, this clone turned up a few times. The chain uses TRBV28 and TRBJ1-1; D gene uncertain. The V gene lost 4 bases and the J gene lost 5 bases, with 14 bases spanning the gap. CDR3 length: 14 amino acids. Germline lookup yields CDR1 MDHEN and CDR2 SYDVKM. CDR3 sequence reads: CASSSPGERTEAFF. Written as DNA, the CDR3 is TGTGCCAGCAGTTCCCCGGGAGAGCGAACTGAAGCTTTCTTT.

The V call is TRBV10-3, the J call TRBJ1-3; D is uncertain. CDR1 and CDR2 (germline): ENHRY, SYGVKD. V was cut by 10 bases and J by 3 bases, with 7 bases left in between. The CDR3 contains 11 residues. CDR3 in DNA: TGTGCCAAAGACATTGGAAACACCATATATTTT. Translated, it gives CAKDIGNTIYF.

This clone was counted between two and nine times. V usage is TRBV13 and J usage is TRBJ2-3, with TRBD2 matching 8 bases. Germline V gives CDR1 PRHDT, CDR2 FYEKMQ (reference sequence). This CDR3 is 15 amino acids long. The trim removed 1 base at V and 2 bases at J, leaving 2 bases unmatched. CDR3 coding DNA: TGTGCCAGCAGCTTAGTAGCGGGGAACACAGATACGCAGTATTTT. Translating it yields CASSLVAGNTDTQYF.

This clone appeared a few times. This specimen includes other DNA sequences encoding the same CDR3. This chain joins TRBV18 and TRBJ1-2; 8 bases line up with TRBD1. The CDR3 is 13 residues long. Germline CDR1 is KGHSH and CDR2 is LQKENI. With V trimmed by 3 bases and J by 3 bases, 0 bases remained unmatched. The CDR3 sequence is CASSPDRDYGYTF. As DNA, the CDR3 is TGTGCCAGCTCACCGGACAGGGACTATGGCTACACCTTC.

The CDR3 loop is CAIRPGTGHEQYF. The CDR3 bases are TGTGCCATCAGGCCCGGGACAGGGCACGAGCAGTACTTC. V and J are TRBV10-3 and TRBJ2-7; 9 bases match TRBD1. The CDR3 extends over 13 amino acids. The J segment lost 5 bases and the V segment lost 6 bases, leaving 5 bases of the junction unmatched. In germline, CDR1 is ENHRY, CDR2 SYGVKD.

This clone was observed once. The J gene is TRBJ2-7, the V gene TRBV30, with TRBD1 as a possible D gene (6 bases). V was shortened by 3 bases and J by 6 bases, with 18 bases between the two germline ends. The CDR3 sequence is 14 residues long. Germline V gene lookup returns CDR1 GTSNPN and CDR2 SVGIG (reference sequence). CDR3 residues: CAWSGGEGVGEQYF. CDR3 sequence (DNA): TGTGCCTGGAGCGGCGGAGAGGGGGTTGGCGAGCAGTACTTC.

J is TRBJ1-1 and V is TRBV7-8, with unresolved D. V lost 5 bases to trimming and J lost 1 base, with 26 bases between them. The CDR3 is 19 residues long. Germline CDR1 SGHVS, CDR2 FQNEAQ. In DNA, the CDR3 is TGTGCCAGCAGCCTTTCTCGGTACGAAGATAAAAGAGAGAACACTGAAGCTTTCTTT. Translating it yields CASSLSRYEDKRENTEAFF.

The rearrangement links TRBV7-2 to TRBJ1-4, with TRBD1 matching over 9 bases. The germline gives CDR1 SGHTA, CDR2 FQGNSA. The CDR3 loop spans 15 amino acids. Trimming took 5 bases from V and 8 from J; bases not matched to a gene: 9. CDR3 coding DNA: TGTGCCAGCAGCCAAACAGGGGGCGCGAGAGAAAAACTGTTTTTT. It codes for CASSQTGGAREKLFF.

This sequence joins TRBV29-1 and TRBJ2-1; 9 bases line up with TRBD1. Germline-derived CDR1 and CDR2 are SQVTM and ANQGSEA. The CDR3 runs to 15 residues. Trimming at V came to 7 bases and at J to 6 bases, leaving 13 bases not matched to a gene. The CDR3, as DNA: TGCAGCGGAGCCGGGACAGGGTCTGTTGGCAATGAGCAGTTCTTC. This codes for CSGAGTGSVGNEQFF.

The CDR3 region has the DNA TGTGCCAGCAGCTTAGCCTTAGGGACTGGACGGCACCCAGATACGCAGTATTTT. This sequence encodes CASSLALGTGRHPDTQYF. This rearrangement joins TRBV7-8 to TRBJ2-3; TRBD2 is a possible D gene (6 bases). Trimming took 0 bases from V and 4 from J, leaving 20 bases between them. Germline CDR1 and CDR2: SGHVS and FQNEAQ. The CDR3 extends over 18 amino acids. The full variable domain, with the rest looked up from reference TRBV7-8 and TRBJ2-3, is GAGVSQSPRYKVAKRGQDVALRCDPISGHVSLFWYQQALGQGPEFLTYFQNEAQLDKSGLPSDRFFAERPEGSVSTLKIQRTQQEDSAVYLCASSLALGTGRHPDTQYFGPGTRLTVL.

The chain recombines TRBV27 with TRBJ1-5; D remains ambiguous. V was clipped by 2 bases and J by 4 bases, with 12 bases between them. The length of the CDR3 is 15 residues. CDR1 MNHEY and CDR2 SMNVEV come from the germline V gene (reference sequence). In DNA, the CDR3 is TGTGCCAGCAGTTTAGAGGAGGGCGAGAATCAGCCCCAGCATTTT. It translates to CASSLEEGENQPQHF.

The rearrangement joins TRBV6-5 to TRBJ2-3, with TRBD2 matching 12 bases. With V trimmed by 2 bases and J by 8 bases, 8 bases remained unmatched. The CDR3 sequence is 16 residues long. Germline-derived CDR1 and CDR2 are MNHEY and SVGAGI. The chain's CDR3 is CASSYGRTSGTATQYF. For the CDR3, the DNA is TGTGCCAGCAGTTACGGAAGGACTAGCGGGACCGCTACGCAGTATTTT.

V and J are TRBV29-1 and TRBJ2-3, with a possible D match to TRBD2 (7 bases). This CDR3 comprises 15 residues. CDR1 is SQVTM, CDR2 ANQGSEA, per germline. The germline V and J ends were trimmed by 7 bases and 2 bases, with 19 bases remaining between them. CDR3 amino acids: CSGTRGRGFTDTQYF. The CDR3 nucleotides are TGCAGCGGGACCCGGGGGCGGGGGTTCACAGATACGCAGTATTTT.

The CDR3 DNA reads as TGTGCCAGCAGCCCCGGGTGGCTAGCGGGAGTGACGCAGTATTTT. Its translation: CASSPGWLAGVTQYF. This chain connects TRBV27 to TRBJ2-3, with TRBD2 identical over 10 bases. V lost 6 bases to trimming and J lost 9 bases; unmatched junction nucleotides: 12. The CDR3 spans 15 residues. Germline CDR1 MNHEY, CDR2 SMNVEV (reference sequence).

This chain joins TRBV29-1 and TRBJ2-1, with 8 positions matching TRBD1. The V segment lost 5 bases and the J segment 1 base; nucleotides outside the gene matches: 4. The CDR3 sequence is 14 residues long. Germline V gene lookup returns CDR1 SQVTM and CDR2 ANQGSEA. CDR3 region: CSVRRQGSYNEQFF. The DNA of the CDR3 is TGCAGCGTTCGCCGACAGGGGTCCTACAATGAGCAGTTCTTC.

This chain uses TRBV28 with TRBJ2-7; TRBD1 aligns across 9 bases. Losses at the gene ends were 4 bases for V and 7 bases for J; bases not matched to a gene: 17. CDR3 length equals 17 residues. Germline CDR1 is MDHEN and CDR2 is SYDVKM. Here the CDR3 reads CASSSNPSGQGLGEQYF. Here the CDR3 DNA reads TGTGCCAGCAGTTCGAACCCATCGGGACAGGGTCTTGGGGAGCAGTACTTC.

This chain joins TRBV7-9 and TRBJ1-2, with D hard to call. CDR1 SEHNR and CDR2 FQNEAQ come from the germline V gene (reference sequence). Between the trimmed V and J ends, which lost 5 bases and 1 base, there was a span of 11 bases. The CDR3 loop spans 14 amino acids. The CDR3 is CASSRRENNYGYTF. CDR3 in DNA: TGTGCCAGCAGCCGAAGAGAGAATAACTATGGCTACACCTTC.